This T cell receptor (beta chain) comes out of a study of response to subunit inactivated influenza vaccine. Study-wide results and limits: Researchers suggested that each seasonal influenza vaccination recruits few new T cells.

The table lists this clonotype with many counts. Its specificity is not known. TCRdb re-derived calls from the RT-PCR reads in MiXCR, one entry per CDR3 protein. The sample holds over 150,000 distinct CDR3 sequences, around 14% seen once. The input for sequencing was CD8+ T cells sorted from PBMCs, taken more than 4 days after vaccination. The sequence came from a middle-aged man who received an inactivated influenza vaccine.

The CDR3 here is CSARGLAGGNEQFF. In nucleotides, the CDR3 is TGCAGTGCTAGAGGACTAGCGGGGGGGAATGAGCAGTTCTTC. The gene calls are TRBV20-1 and TRBJ2-1; 14 nucleotides align to TRBD2. Trimming cost V 1 base and J 7 bases; bases outside gene matches: 0. CDR3 length: 14 residues. Germline CDR1 is DFQATT and CDR2 is SNEGSKA (reference sequence).